The T cell receptor beta chain described here comes from a study of T cells in Graves' hyperthyroidism and ophthalmopathy. Study findings and constraints: Ophthalmopathy was separated from stable hyperthyroidism by a 13 V-J model. Among clonotypes expanded in thyroid above 0.001, most were also found in blood.

From germline, CDR1 is SNHLY and CDR2 FYNNEI. V trimming: 6 bases; J trimming: 4 bases; junction bases outside the gene matches: 10. The length of the CDR3 is 15 residues. Amplified TCR beta CDR3 regions derived from RNA transcripts. The primer set for the first-round RT-PCR of the TCR CDR3 was HTBI. A single record per CDR3 protein comes from TCRdb applying MiXCR to the multiplex PCR reads. The data hold around 300,000 distinct CDR3 sequences, with roughly an eighth observed a single time. Exclusion of patients followed from uncontrolled infection, other autoimmune disease, pregnancy or lactation. Diagnoses used clinical symptoms, serum thyroxine and TRAb, thyroid ultrasound and orbital computed tomography. The sample holds many counts of this clonotype. Its antigen is unknown.

Sequencing input: blood. This sequence joins TRBV2 and TRBJ1-1, with TRBD1 matching over 8 bases. The clonotype was recovered from a middle-aged woman with Graves' hyperthyroidism. The CDR3 protein is CASRLDRGRRTEAFF. CDR3 DNA: TGTGCCAGCAGACTCGACAGGGGTCGGCGCACTGAAGCTTTCTTT.